Below are 5 T cell receptor beta chains sequenced from a single sample in a study of blood T cell repertoires in COVID-19. Repertoires were generated with immunoSEQ multiplex PCR, while TCRdb's copy carries only in-frame clones and drops some. The data contain 30,000 or so clones, approximately 72% of them seen just once; the ten biggest clones take up just over 35%. The sequenced material came from peripheral blood. Every receptor here comes from a man older than 75 with acute or convalescent COVID-19.

The chain couples TRBV5-4 to TRBJ2-2; 7 positions agree with TRBD1. The germline V gene encodes CDR1 SGHNT and CDR2 YYREEE (reference sequence). There are 16 residues in the CDR3. V trimming: 0 bases; J trimming: 4 bases; junction bases outside the gene matches: 6. CDR3 protein: CASSLGGRGSTGELFF. CDR3 DNA: TGTGCCAGCAGCTTGGGGGGCAGGGGGAGCACCGGGGAGCTGTTTTTT. The full variable domain, completed using reference TRBV5-4 and TRBJ2-2, is ETGVTQSPTHLIKTRGQQVTLRCSSQSGHNTVSWYQQALGQGPQFIFQYYREEENGRGNFPPRFSGLQFPNYSSELNVNALELDDSALYLCASSLGGRGSTGELFFGEGSRLTVL.

The chain employs TRBV9 and TRBJ2-3; D unclear. The CDR3 totals 14 residues. Trimming left V 0 bases short and J 2 bases short, with 7 bases between. Germline assignment: CDR1 SGDLS and CDR2 YYNGEE. CDR3 sequence reads: CASSVGESTDTQYF. CDR3 DNA: TGTGCCAGCAGCGTAGGCGAATCCACAGATACGCAGTATTTT.

V usage is TRBV6-5 and J usage is TRBJ2-7; 7 nucleotides line up with TRBD1. Germline V gene sequence: CDR1 MNHEY, CDR2 SVGAGI. The CDR3 covers 13 residues. With 4 bases clipped from V and 5 bases from J, the junction kept 5 bases outside the gene matches. This chain's CDR3 is CASSSGTVDEQYF. Here the CDR3 DNA reads TGTGCCAGCAGTTCCGGGACAGTCGACGAGCAGTACTTC.

J is TRBJ1-5 and V is TRBV30; D may be TRBD1 (5 bases). Germline V gene sequence: CDR1 GTSNPN, CDR2 SVGIG (reference sequence). Trimming pared 4 bases from V and 2 bases from J, leaving 9 bases between. This CDR3 is built from 13 residues. CDR3 sequence: CAWTTGGNQPQHF. In nucleotides, the CDR3 is TGTGCCTGGACTACAGGAGGCAATCAGCCCCAGCATTTT.

This chain connects TRBV7-2 to TRBJ1-1; D may be TRBD1 (5 bases). V lost 2 bases and J 3 bases, leaving 7 bases between the germline ends. Looked up from germline, CDR1 is SGHTA and CDR2 is FQGNSA. CDR3 size: 13 residues. The CDR3, as DNA: TGTGCCAGCAGCTTACAGGGTTACACTGAAGCTTTCTTT. Its protein is CASSLQGYTEAFF. Using reference TRBV7-2 and TRBJ1-1 for the parts outside the CDR3, the full variable domain is GAGVSQSPSNKVTEKGKDVELRCDPISGHTALYWYRQSLGQGLEFLIYFQGNSAPDKSGLPSDRFSAERTGGSVSTLTIQRTQQEDSAVYLCASSLQGYTEAFFGQGTRLTVV.